This T cell receptor (beta chain) was documented in a study of blood T cell repertoires in COVID-19. Across the study: Material from acute and convalescent COVID-19 was sourced from the United States, Italy and Spain. The analysed material was cDNA or gDNA that came from T cells, B-cell-depleted T cells, or PBMCs.

Germline lookup yields CDR1 MNHEY and CDR2 SMNVEV (reference sequence). V lost 8 bases to trimming and J lost 7 bases, with 21 bases between them. The CDR3 has 14 amino acids. Some clones are missing from TCRdb's copy, which holds only in-frame ones; the method was immunoSEQ multiplex PCR. The sample lists more than 70,000 clones, approximately 83% seen once, with 3.5% to 4.5% in the top ten. The TCR sequence derives from a man aged 60-69 years with acute or convalescent COVID-19. The chain couples TRBV27 to TRBJ2-7, with D perhaps matching TRBD1 (6 bases). The sample taken for sequencing was peripheral blood. In nucleotides, the CDR3 is TGTGCCAGCCGGGGACAAGGAGACTACCGGGAGCAGTACTTC. Translated, it gives CASRGQGDYREQYF.